This TCR beta chain was sequenced in a study of tumor-infiltrating lymphocytes in primary liver carcinoma (dated by TCRdb to 2016 to 2017). Notes on the research overall: Of the five patients (three men and two women, aged 30 to 69 years), four had hepatocellular carcinoma and one had combined HCC and intrahepatic cholangiocarcinoma. The study combined TCRbeta repertoire sequencing, expression microarrays and whole-exome sequencing across five regions of each liver tumor, with adjacent normal tissue and blood. Roughly 3.65 to 7.13 million productive TCRbeta reads were obtained per sample, and no significant difference in read depth was found between tissue types. The five patients had tumors staged T1-T3 N0M0, with maximum diameters ranging from about 4 to 10 cm. To link TCRbeta repertoire diversity with the local molecular phenotype, the approximately 23 tumor region samples were profiled using Agilent mRNA microarrays. A total of roughly 35 specimens from 5 patients went through TCRbeta repertoire sequencing, namely 25 tumor regions, 5 adjacent noncancerous liver tissues and 5 peripheral blood samples. Technical replicate repertoires showed high reproducibility, with mean shared-clone rates around 0.91 and correlation coefficients above 0.95. Overall study results and their limits: Repertoire overlap was higher between tumor regions (mean roughly 35%) than tumor-adjacent (17%) or tumor-blood (roughly 14%) pairs, consistent with antigen-driven expansion. Only about 8-25% of top clones were found in all five regions of a tumor, suggesting spatial heterogeneity of tumor-infiltrating T cells. Bulk unsorted samples precluded comparing CD4+ and CD8+ T cell repertoires. The top 250 clones made up a significantly larger repertoire fraction in tumors than in blood (p = 0.039). Because only the TCR beta chain was sequenced and unpaired alpha chains were not captured, true repertoire diversity is likely underestimated. The study included only five patients, and the authors note findings should be validated in a larger study.

Using a constant-region primer and ProtoScript II reverse transcriptase, TCRbeta-specific cDNA was reverse-transcribed from 500 ng total RNA. TCRbeta libraries were built with three nested multiplex PCR rounds, a slightly modified ARM-PCR procedure. The first two PCR rounds used multiplex TRBV1-TRBV30 forward primers with a Cbeta reverse primer, each for 10 cycles. Sample barcodes and Illumina adapters were attached in a final 25-cycle PCR using Deep VentR polymerase. Before sequencing, amplicons of 200-500 bp were purified from gel using a QIAquick gel extraction kit. An Illumina HiSeq 2500 was used to sequence the TCRbeta amplicons with 250-bp paired-end reads. The study's processing was this. To recover full CDR3 sequences, reads were quality-trimmed using Trimmomatic v0.33 and paired reads were then merged using FLASH v1.2.11. V, D and J germline segments were assigned to the rearranged TCRbeta sequences by MiGEC v1.2.1b. Clonotype statistics, along with Shannon-Wiener diversity indices, were calculated using VDJtools v1.0.0. To cut down on sampling bias, every analysis after diversity analysis relied on just the 250 most abundant clonotypes from each sample. TCRdb passed the public sequencing reads through fastp at Q25 and MiXCR, retaining productive beta sequences. Each CDR3 protein appears once, grouped with its most common genes and DNA. The V and J calls come from TCRdb's annotation, not from the publication. Counted in this sample were around 47,000 distinct CDR3 sequences; approximately 73% of them appeared once. Over 15% of the sample is held by the ten biggest clonotypes.

Points on this clonotype: What antigen it recognizes has not been identified. The junction departs from germline at one end; a sequencing error may be responsible.

Total RNA and DNA were co-extracted without cell sorting from approximately 22-30 mg of bulk tissue using the AllPrep DNA/RNA mini kit. Between November 2015 and early 2016, roughly 5 patients in China with histopathologically diagnosed primary liver carcinoma had their tumors surgically resected. Chronic HBV infection was present in the patients, and the patients were treatment-naive at sampling. Five spatially separated regions were sampled per tumor: superior, inferior, left-lateral and right-lateral poles, plus the tumor centre. Histological examination found more than 75% viable tumor cells in every tumor sample. Fresh tumor and adjacent tissue pieces were bisected; one half was stored in RNAlater at -80°C, the other sent for histology. CDR1 and CDR2 are drawn from the germline V gene: SGHAT, FQNNGV. The CDR3 has 21 amino acids, counting the end cysteine and phenylalanine. Only the CDR3 part of the read is kept: 63 bases, read in frame from the first base.

The TCR originated in a man between 35 and 55 years old with primary liver carcinoma and hepatitis B virus infection. The rearranged segments are TRBV11-2 and TRBJ2-6, with 8 junctional bases fitting TRBD1. Sample: liver tumor tissue from sampling region 2. The meaning of the sample's cell subset or site label: tumor region T2, inferior pole. The DNA is TGTGCCAACAGCATGGGGAGAGACAGGGGCATTTCCCTCTCTGGGGCAAACGTCCTGACTTTC. Translation gives CANSMGRDRGISLSGANVLTF.